The 9 T cell receptor beta chains presented below share a single source sample, sequenced in a study of glioma-infiltrating T cells. Using RNA template, CDR3s of TCR alpha and beta were amplified with iRepertoire arm-PCR. TCRdb used MiXCR to reprocess the multiplex PCR reads, holding one entry per CDR3 protein. Among under 130,000 distinct CDR3 sequences, around 31% were seen once, and the ten largest hold approximately 43%. Sequenced: glioma tissue, nonneoplastic brain tissue, or PBMCs (not recorded which). Receptor source: a human donor with low-grade glioma or glioblastoma, undergoing nonglioma brain surgery, or in good health (not recorded which).

This clonotype has ten or more counts. The CDR3 here is CATSRTSGSDTQYF. The CDR3 DNA reads as TGTGCCACCTCACGGACTAGCGGGTCAGATACGCAGTATTTT. The chain uses TRBV7-2 and TRBJ2-3; 11 bases agree with TRBD2. Trimming at V came to 10 bases and at J to 4 bases, leaving 7 bases not matched to a gene. Germline CDR1 reads SGHTA; CDR2 reads FQGNSA. CDR3 size: 14 residues. Full variable domain (missing parts from reference TRBV7-2 and TRBJ2-3): GAGVSQSPSNKVTEKGKDVELRCDPISGHTALYWYRQSLGQGLEFLIYFQGNSAPDKSGLPSDRFSAERTGGSVSTLTIQRTQQEDSAVYLCATSRTSGSDTQYFGPGTRLTVL.

This clonotype was seen repeatedly, ten times or more. The genes are TRBV6-1 and TRBJ2-6; 8 bases match TRBD1. This CDR3 comprises 17 residues. CDR1 and CDR2 from the germline V gene are MNHNS and SASEGT. J was trimmed by 0 bases and V by 6 bases; bases with no gene match: 7. CDR3 amino acids: CASRVGQGSSGANVLTF. CDR3 sequence (DNA): TGTGCCAGCAGGGTAGGACAGGGAAGCTCTGGGGCCAACGTCCTGACTTTC.

This clonotype was recorded at least ten times. The chain joins TRBV7-2 to TRBJ2-5; 7 nucleotides agree with TRBD1. This CDR3 has 15 amino acids. Germline lookup yields CDR1 SGHTA and CDR2 FQGNSA. With 3 bases clipped from V and 0 bases from J, the junction kept 4 bases outside the gene matches. The CDR3 reads CASSFQTGYQETQYF. The CDR3 DNA is TGTGCCAGCAGCTTTCAGACAGGGTACCAAGAGACCCAGTACTTC. The whole variable domain, filled in from reference TRBV7-2 and TRBJ2-5, reads GAGVSQSPSNKVTEKGKDVELRCDPISGHTALYWYRQSLGQGLEFLIYFQGNSAPDKSGLPSDRFSAERTGGSVSTLTIQRTQQEDSAVYLCASSFQTGYQETQYFGPGTRLLVL.

This clonotype was seen many times. The chain carries TRBV2 and TRBJ1-1, with 9 bases fitting TRBD1. The germline gives CDR1 SNHLY, CDR2 FYNNEI. The trim removed 4 bases at V and 1 base at J, leaving 4 bases unmatched. The length of the CDR3 is 15 residues. In nucleotides, the CDR3 is TGTGCCAGCAGTGTATCGGGACAGGGGAACACTGAAGCTTTCTTT. Its protein is CASSVSGQGNTEAFF.

This sequence joins TRBV5-4 and TRBJ2-3, with 9 nucleotides matching TRBD1. V was clipped by 2 bases and J by 5 bases; unmatched bases: 3. The germline V gene has CDR1 SGHNT and CDR2 YYREEE (reference sequence). This CDR3 spans 14 amino acids. The CDR3 sequence is CASSFGQGIDTQYF. CDR3 nucleotides: TGTGCCAGCAGCTTCGGACAGGGGATAGATACGCAGTATTTT.

Comments on this clonotype: Given a much more abundant clone one base away, this may be a read error. The chain carries TRBV7-2 and TRBJ1-1; 10 bases are shared with TRBD1. This CDR3 is built from 14 residues. Per the germline V gene, CDR1 is SGHTA and CDR2 is FQGNSA. CDR3 bases: TGTGCCAGCAGCGCGGGACAGGGGAACAATGAAGCTTTCTTT. The encoded protein is CASSAGQGNNEAFF.

This clonotype was seen ten or more times. The chain joins TRBV6-6 to TRBJ2-1; the D gene is possibly TRBD1 (6 bases). Germline V CDR1 and CDR2: MNHNY, SVGAGI (reference sequence). The CDR3 has 16 residues. The V gene lost 0 bases and the J gene lost 5 bases, with 14 bases spanning the gap. The CDR3 DNA reads as TGTGCCAGCAGTTACTCCTGGACAGCAAGGGACAATGAGCAGTTCTTC. It encodes CASSYSWTARDNEQFF.

The J gene is TRBJ2-7, the V gene TRBV18, with D unclear. Germline V gene data show CDR1 as KGHSH and CDR2 as LQKENI. The CDR3 spans 14 residues. The V end was cut by 8 bases, the J end by 0 bases, with 14 bases between. The CDR3 here is CASKSTVLSYEQYF. CDR3 nucleotides: TGTGCCAGCAAATCTACAGTGCTCTCCTACGAGCAGTACTTC.

Comments on this clonotype: A read error is possible here, since a much larger clone lies one base away. This chain uses TRBV2 with TRBJ2-3, with D tentatively TRBD2 (7 bases). Germline CDR1 is SNHLY and CDR2 is FYNNEI. The CDR3 length is 15 residues. The ends were cut back, 1 base at V and 4 bases at J, with 12 bases in the middle. CDR3 region: CASSEDGGLADTQYF. The CDR3 DNA sequence: TGTGCCAGCAGTGAAGACGGGGGGCTGGCAGATACGCAGTATTTT.